This T cell receptor beta chain was identified during a study of T cells in Graves' hyperthyroidism and ophthalmopathy. Findings and limits, study-wide: Also found in blood were most expanded thyroid clonotypes above 0.001.

What was amplified from RNA transcripts were TCR beta CDR3 regions. TCR CDR3 regions were first amplified by RT-PCR with HTBI primers. Each CDR3 protein is one row after TCRdb ran MiXCR on the multiplex PCR reads. The sample lists a few hundred thousand distinct CDR3 sequences, around 14% seen once, with about 7.7% in the top ten. Germline V lookup: CDR1 SEHNR, CDR2 FQNEAQ (reference sequence). V was pared by 4 bases and J by 2 bases, with 10 bases between. The length of the CDR3 is 14 residues. This clonotype was seen many times. The target antigen is unknown. For Graves' hyperthyroidism to be stable, ophthalmopathy could not progress within 18 months. Uncontrolled infection, other autoimmune disease, pregnancy or lactation disqualified patients from enrolment. Approximately 10 ml of fresh peripheral blood supplied the PBMCs.

The receptor was isolated from a woman between 18 and 30 years old with Graves' hyperthyroidism. The chain employs TRBV7-9 and TRBJ2-3, with D unresolved. The sample consisted of blood. This CDR3 is CASSSIGDTDTQYF. For the CDR3, the DNA is TGTGCCAGCAGCTCAATTGGGGACACAGATACGCAGTATTTT.